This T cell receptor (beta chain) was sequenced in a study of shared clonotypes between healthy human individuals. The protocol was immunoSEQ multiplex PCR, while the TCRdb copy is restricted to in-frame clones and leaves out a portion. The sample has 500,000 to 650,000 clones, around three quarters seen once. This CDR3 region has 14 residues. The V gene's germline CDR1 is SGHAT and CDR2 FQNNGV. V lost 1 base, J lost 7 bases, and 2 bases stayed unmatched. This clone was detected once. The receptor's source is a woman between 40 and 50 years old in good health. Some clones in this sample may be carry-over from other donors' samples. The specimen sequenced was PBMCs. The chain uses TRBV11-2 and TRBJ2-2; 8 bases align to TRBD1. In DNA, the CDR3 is TGTGCCAGCAGCTTAGGGACAGGGTTCGGGGAGCTGTTTTTT. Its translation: CASSLGTGFGELFF.